Below, 28 T cell receptor beta chains from the same sample are listed, as sequenced in a study of blood T cell repertoires in COVID-19. Profiled with immunoSEQ multiplex PCR; TCRdb holds only in-frame clones, not every one. The sample has 70,000 or so clones; 82% are singletons. The source material was peripheral blood. The receptors were gathered from a human donor in a cohort sampled during active COVID-19.

J is TRBJ1-1 and V is TRBV7-9; D is unresolved. Between the trimmed V and J ends, which lost 7 bases and 4 bases, there was a span of 7 bases. The CDR3 runs to 11 residues. From germline, CDR1 is SEHNR and CDR2 FQNEAQ (reference sequence). The CDR3 is CASTSITEAFF. Here the CDR3 DNA reads TGTGCCAGCACCTCTATCACTGAAGCTTTCTTT.

The chain employs TRBV10-3 and TRBJ2-1; 12 bases are a match to TRBD2. There are 16 residues in the CDR3. Per the germline V gene, CDR1 is ENHRY and CDR2 is SYGVKD. V lost 6 bases, J lost 6 bases, and 9 bases stayed unmatched. The DNA of the CDR3 is TGTGCCATCAGCCCTGGACTAGCGGGGTCCAGCAATGAGCAGTTCTTC. Its protein product is CAISPGLAGSSNEQFF.

V gene TRBV2 combines with J gene TRBJ1-1, with 8 bases fitting TRBD1. Germline loops: CDR1 SNHLY, CDR2 FYNNEI. Unmatched junction bases numbered 5, after V lost 4 bases and J lost 1 base. The CDR3 is 15 amino acids. CDR3 DNA: TGTGCCAGCAGTGTAGGGGACAGGCGGAACACTGAAGCTTTCTTT. Translated, it gives CASSVGDRRNTEAFF. Using reference TRBV2 and TRBJ1-1 for the parts outside the CDR3, the full variable domain is EPEVTQTPSHQVTQMGQEVILRCVPISNHLYFYWYRQILGQKVEFLVSFYNNEISEKSEIFDDQFSVERPDGSNFTLKIRSTKLEDSAMYFCASSVGDRRNTEAFFGQGTRLTVV.

The genes are TRBV6-5 and TRBJ2-1; 7 bases fit TRBD2. Germline trimming cut 11 bases from V and 2 bases from J; bases unmatched to any gene: 9. The germline CDR1 and CDR2 sequences are MNHEY and SVGAGI. CDR3 length equals 14 residues. CDR3 coding DNA: TGTGCCTCCGGGCTAGCGGTTACCTACAATGAGCAGTTCTTC. As protein: CASGLAVTYNEQFF.

This rearrangement joins TRBV4-1 to TRBJ2-6, with 7 positions matching TRBD2. This CDR3 region has 16 residues. V trimming: 4 bases; J trimming: 2 bases; junction bases outside the gene matches: 5. CDR1 and CDR2 (germline): MGHRA, YSYEKL. CDR3 protein: CASSRAGAPGANVLTF. The CDR3 DNA follows: TGCGCCAGCAGCCGTGCGGGAGCCCCTGGGGCCAACGTCCTGACTTTC.

The rearrangement joins TRBV15 to TRBJ1-5; perhaps TRBD1 as D (5 bases). Germline values: CDR1 LNHNV, CDR2 YYDKDF (reference sequence). The V and J ends lost 9 bases and 4 bases respectively, with 16 bases between them. There are 14 residues in the CDR3. The CDR3 here is CATQWGGSNQPQHF. As DNA, the CDR3 is TGTGCCACACAATGGGGGGGGTCTAATCAGCCCCAGCATTTT.

V usage is TRBV5-1 and J usage is TRBJ2-7; D remains unclear. The V end was cut by 0 bases, the J end by 1 base, with 8 bases between. Germline CDR1 reads SGHRS; CDR2 reads YFSETQ. This CDR3 contains 14 residues. CDR3 DNA: TGCGCCAGCAGCTTGGGTTCTGAGTCCTACGAGCAGTACTTC. Amino acid sequence: CASSLGSESYEQYF.

The rearrangement uses TRBV5-1 and TRBJ1-2; weak D call: TRBD1 (5 bases). CDR1 SGHRS and CDR2 YFSETQ come from the germline V gene. The CDR3 runs 12 residues. The V end was cut by 4 bases, the J end by 9 bases, with 13 bases between. The CDR3 sequence is CASSPPGVSYTF. The CDR3 bases are TGCGCCAGCAGCCCCCCGGGGGTTAGCTACACCTTC.

The V call is TRBV5-4, the J call TRBJ2-6; TRBD2 aligns across 9 bases. CDR3 length: 18 amino acids. The germline V gene has CDR1 SGHNT and CDR2 YYREEE (reference sequence). V lost 0 bases, J lost 0 bases, and 4 bases stayed unmatched. Written as DNA, the CDR3 is TGTGCCAGCAGCTTGGGCCTAGCGGGGCCCTCTGGGGCCAACGTCCTGACTTTC. As protein: CASSLGLAGPSGANVLTF.

In DNA form, the CDR3 reads TGTGCCAGCAGCTTGCGGCCTAGCGACGCCTACGAGCAGTACTTC. Protein product: CASSLRPSDAYEQYF. The chain couples TRBV5-6 to TRBJ2-7, with D possibly TRBD2 on 6 matching bases. The germline V gene encodes CDR1 SGHDT and CDR2 YYEEEE. The CDR3 length is 15 residues. V lost 1 base to trimming and J lost 2 bases, with 13 bases between them.

The sample holds one count of this clone. The chain combines TRBV29-1 with TRBJ2-5; TRBD2 aligns across 9 bases. The CDR3 runs to 16 residues. Germline loops: CDR1 SQVTM, CDR2 ANQGSEA. Unmatched junction bases numbered 16, after V lost 7 bases and J lost 4 bases. CDR3 amino acids: CSAHFLVAGVRETQYF. The CDR3 DNA is TGCAGCGCCCATTTTCTGGTAGCGGGGGTGAGAGAGACCCAGTACTTC.

Written as DNA, the CDR3 is TGTGCCAGCAGTTTCCAGGCAGCTTATTTCGCCTCTGGAAACACCATATATTTT. This translates into CASSFQAAYFASGNTIYF. The chain carries TRBV27 and TRBJ1-3; D not certain. V lost 3 bases to trimming and J lost 0 bases, with 18 bases between them. The CDR3 contains 18 residues. CDR1 is MNHEY, CDR2 SMNVEV, per germline (reference sequence).

This clone has more than one count but fewer than ten. This rearrangement joins TRBV2 to TRBJ1-2; D gene uncertain. V was clipped by 7 bases and J by 5 bases, with 14 bases between them. Germline V gene lookup returns CDR1 SNHLY and CDR2 FYNNEI. The CDR3 has 13 amino acids. CDR3 amino acids: CASNADQAYGYTF. The CDR3 bases are TGTGCCAGCAACGCCGATCAAGCGTATGGCTACACCTTC.

This chain connects TRBV6-2 or TRBV6-3 to TRBJ1-6; no firm D call. The CDR3 runs 15 residues. V was clipped by 5 bases and J by 0 bases, with 8 bases between them. Germline values: CDR1 MNHEY, CDR2 SVGEGT. The CDR3 region has the DNA TGTGCCAGCAGTCGTACACGCTCCTATAATTCACCCCTCCACTTT. This encodes CASSRTRSYNSPLHF.

The chain joins TRBV14 to TRBJ1-5, with D perhaps matching TRBD1 (6 bases). The length of the CDR3 is 13 residues. Per germline, CDR1 SGHDN and CDR2 FVKESK. Trimming left V 6 bases short and J 5 bases short, with 11 bases between. This CDR3 is CASSRGTHQPQHF. CDR3 nucleotides: TGTGCCAGCAGTAGGGGGACCCATCAGCCCCAGCATTTT.

This clone was seen only a few times. The rearrangement links TRBV6-1 to TRBJ1-2, with D possibly matching TRBD1 (5 bases). The CDR3 is made up of 17 amino acids. The germline V gene encodes CDR1 MNHNS and CDR2 SASEGT. V dropped 4 bases and J dropped 1 base, with 19 bases sitting between them. CDR3 loop: CASSGRRDARNNYGYTF. Written as DNA, the CDR3 is TGTGCCAGCAGTGGTCGGCGGGACGCCCGGAATAACTATGGCTACACCTTC.

The rearrangement joins TRBV4-2 to TRBJ2-5, with D possibly matching TRBD2 (5 bases). Germline V gives CDR1 LGHNA, CDR2 YNFKEQ. The CDR3 runs to 13 residues. V shed 5 bases and J shed 2 bases, with 9 bases lying between them. DNA of the CDR3: TGTGCCAGCAGCGCGACTATACAAGAGACCCAGTACTTC. Translation gives CASSATIQETQYF.

J is TRBJ1-5 and V is TRBV6-2 or TRBV6-3; possibly TRBD1 for D (5 bases). V gave up 5 bases and J gave up 6 bases, with 5 bases separating them. Per the germline V gene, CDR1 is MNHEY and CDR2 is SVGEGT. The CDR3 has 11 residues. CDR3 region: CASSQGQPQHF. The CDR3 DNA reads TGTGCCAGCAGTCAGGGTCAGCCCCAGCATTTT.

The genes are TRBV7-2 and TRBJ1-6; a possible D gene is TRBD1 (5 bases). The V and J ends lost 3 bases and 13 bases respectively, with 7 bases between them. Germline lookup yields CDR1 SGHTA and CDR2 FQGNSA. The CDR3 has 11 amino acids. Here the CDR3 DNA reads TGTGCCAGCAGCTTCGGGGGGCCCCTCCACTTT. Amino acid sequence: CASSFGGPLHF.

The genes are TRBV21-1 and TRBJ2-2; the table's TRBD1 call for D was not verified on the DNA. TRBV21-1 is a listed pseudogene. The CDR3 length is 17 residues. CDR3 bases: TGTGCCAGCACCAAGTGGAAGGGCAGGGAGAACACCGGGGAGCTGTTTTTT. Protein: CASTKWKGRENTGELFF.

The V call is TRBV5-1, the J call TRBJ2-2; 9 bases align to TRBD1. This CDR3 is 14 amino acids long. Losses at the gene ends were 1 base for V and 6 bases for J; bases not matched to a gene: 1. The V gene's germline CDR1 is SGHRS and CDR2 YFSETQ. CDR3 residues: CASSLRTGAGELFF. DNA for the CDR3: TGCGCCAGCAGCTTGCGGACAGGGGCCGGGGAGCTGTTTTTT.

This chain connects TRBV7-2 to TRBJ2-7; 9 bases align to TRBD2. Looked up from germline, CDR1 is SGHTA and CDR2 is FQGNSA. V lost 5 bases and J lost 4; bases outside the gene matches: 12. This CDR3 has 16 amino acids. The CDR3 loop is CASSPRRASGAYEQYF. The DNA for the CDR3 is TGTGCCAGCAGCCCCAGGCGTGCTAGCGGGGCTTACGAGCAGTACTTC.

In its sample, this clone was seen once. The rearrangement uses TRBV3-1 (or the pseudogene TRBV3-2) and TRBJ1-4; D is ambiguous. This CDR3 has 15 amino acids. The germline V and J ends were trimmed by 0 bases and 7 bases, with 12 bases remaining between them. Per the germline V gene, CDR1 is LGHDT and CDR2 is YNNKEL (reference sequence). The CDR3 protein is CASSQDENEGEKLFF. The CDR3, as DNA: TGTGCCAGCAGCCAAGACGAAAACGAGGGTGAAAAACTGTTTTTT.

The V gene is TRBV6-1, the J gene TRBJ1-3, with a weak D call TRBD1 (5 bases). V gave up 1 base and J gave up 0 bases, with 7 bases separating them. The CDR3 consists of 15 residues. In germline, CDR1 is MNHNS, CDR2 SASEGT. CDR3 sequence (DNA): TGTGCCAGCAGTGAAGGACAGACCTCTGGAAACACCATATATTTT. Translated, it gives CASSEGQTSGNTIYF.

This clone has more than one count but fewer than ten. The gene calls are TRBV7-9 and TRBJ1-6; 8 bases are a match to TRBD1. The CDR3 covers 15 residues. Losses at the gene ends were 3 bases for V and 9 bases for J; bases not matched to a gene: 7. Germline V CDR1 and CDR2: SEHNR, FQNEAQ (reference sequence). The CDR3 sequence: CASSLTGAGGSPLHF. CDR3 nucleotides: TGTGCCAGCAGCTTGACAGGGGCGGGTGGTTCACCCCTCCACTTT. Complete variable domain (other parts from reference TRBV7-9 and TRBJ1-6): DTGVSQNPRHKITKRGQNVTFRCDPISEHNRLYWYRQTLGQGPEFLTYFQNEAQLEKSRLLSDRFSAERPKGSFSTLEIQRTEQGDSAMYLCASSLTGAGGSPLHFGNGTRLTVT.

V is TRBV7-8 and J is TRBJ2-2; a weak D match, TRBD2 (6 bases). The V end was cut by 2 bases, the J end by 5 bases, with 12 bases between. This CDR3 contains 15 residues. Germline assignment: CDR1 SGHVS and CDR2 FQNEAQ. CDR3 sequence: CASSLLAGMTGELFF. The CDR3 DNA sequence: TGTGCCAGCAGCTTACTGGCGGGAATGACCGGGGAGCTGTTTTTT.

The chain combines TRBV7-3 with TRBJ2-3, with 7 bases that match TRBD2. Germline V lookup: CDR1 SGHTA, CDR2 FQGTGA. Trimming took 1 base from V and 5 from J; bases not matched to a gene: 3. This CDR3 spans 14 amino acids. This CDR3 reads CASSLNRGEDTQYF. As DNA, the CDR3 is TGTGCCAGCAGCTTAAACCGGGGGGAAGATACGCAGTATTTT.

The chain combines TRBV13 with TRBJ1-2, with 7 bases matching TRBD1. J lost 8 bases, V lost 0 bases, and 15 bases had no gene match. The CDR3 is 17 amino acids. CDR1 and CDR2 from the germline V gene are PRHDT and FYEKMQ (reference sequence). CDR3 nucleotide sequence: TGTGCCAGCAGCTTAGGGGAGACAGGGTCGGGCGGTGGAGGCTACACCTTC. This codes for CASSLGETGSGGGGYTF.